This T cell receptor beta chain was obtained from a study of cytomegalovirus exposure and HLA in healthy donors. Researchers ran the PCR with 60 Vbeta and 13 Jbeta primers. Assay: immunoSEQ multiplex PCR; the TCRdb copy retains only in-frame clones and omits some. Here the sample spans 150,000 to 200,000 clones, about 90% being singletons. This clone was found once. The CDR3 length is 15 residues. CDR1 is SGHRS and CDR2 is YFSETQ in the germline V gene. V lost 2 bases to trimming and J lost 4 bases, with 16 bases between them. V is TRBV5-1 and J is TRBJ2-7; the D gene is possibly TRBD2 (6 bases). The origin of this receptor is a girl less than two years old in good health and CMV-seronegative. Sequencing used PBMCs. CDR3 protein: CASSLISGRNYEQYF. The CDR3 DNA sequence: TGCGCCAGCAGCTTAATATCAGGGAGGAATTACGAGCAGTACTTC.